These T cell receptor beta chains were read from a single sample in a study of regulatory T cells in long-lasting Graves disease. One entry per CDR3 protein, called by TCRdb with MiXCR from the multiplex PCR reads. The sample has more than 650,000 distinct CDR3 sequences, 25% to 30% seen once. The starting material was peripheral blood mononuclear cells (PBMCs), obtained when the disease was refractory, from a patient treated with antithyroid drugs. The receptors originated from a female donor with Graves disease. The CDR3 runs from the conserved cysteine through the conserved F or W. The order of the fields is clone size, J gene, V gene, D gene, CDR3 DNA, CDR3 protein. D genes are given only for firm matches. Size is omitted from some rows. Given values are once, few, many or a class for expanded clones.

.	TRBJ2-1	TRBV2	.	TGTGCCAGCAGTGTTAGCAGTAGCAGCTACAATGAGCAGTTCTTC	CASSVSSSSYNEQFF
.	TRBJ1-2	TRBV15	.	TGTGCCACCAGCAGAGAAAACAGGCTACTCAACTATGGCTACACCTTC	CATSRENRLLNYGYTF
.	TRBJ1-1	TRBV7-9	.	TGTGCCAGCAGCTCAGAAGGGGGAACCTTAAAAGCTTTCTTT	CASSSEGGTLKAFF
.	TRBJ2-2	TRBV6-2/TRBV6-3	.	TGTGCCAGCAGTTACTCGTCGCAGGGACTCACCGGGGAGCTGTTTTTT	CASSYSSQGLTGELFF
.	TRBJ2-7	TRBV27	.	TGTGCCAGCAGTTTTGCTGTAACCTACGAGCAGTACTTC	CASSFAVTYEQYF
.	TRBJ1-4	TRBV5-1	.	TGCGCCAGCAGCTACGGACAGCCTTTTGAAACACTGTTTTTT	CASSYGQPFETLFF
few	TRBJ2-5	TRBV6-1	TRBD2	TGTGCCAGCACCAGGACTAGCGGGGGCCAAGAGACCCAGTACTTC	CASTRTSGGQETQYF
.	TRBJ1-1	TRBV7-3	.	TGTGCCAGCAGCCTAGCTCGAGTCGGCGGTGAAGCTTTCTTT	CASSLARVGGEAFF
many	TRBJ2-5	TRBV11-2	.	TGTGCCAGCAGCTTAGGTCCGCGAGGGGACGGAGAGACCCAATACTTC	CASSLGPRGDGETQYF
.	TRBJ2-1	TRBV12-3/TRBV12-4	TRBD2	TGTGCCAGCAGAGCGGGACTAGAATCATCGTTCTTC	CASRAGLESSFF
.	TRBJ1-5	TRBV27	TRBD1	TGTGCCAGCAGCAGTAATACAGGGGTCAATCAGCCCCAGCATTTT	CASSSNTGVNQPQHF
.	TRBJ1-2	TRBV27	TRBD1	TGTGCCAGCAGTCAAGGCGGGACAGGTCATGGCTACACCTTC	CASSQGGTGHGYTF
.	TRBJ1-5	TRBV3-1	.	TGTGCCAGCAGTCCTGAATGGGGGGCCGGGCAGCCCCAGCATTTT	CASSPEWGAGQPQHF
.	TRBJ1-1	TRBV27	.	TGTGCCAGCAGGTTTGAAGGGCTGGCTGAAGCTTTCTTT	CASRFEGLAEAFF
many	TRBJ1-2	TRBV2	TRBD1	TGTGCCAGCAGTGAAATTCGTCGGGACAGGGGGCCTCTTCCTGGCTACACCTTC	CASSEIRRDRGPLPGYTF
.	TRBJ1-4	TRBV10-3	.	TGTGCCATCACAAGGGATTTGGAGGAAAAACTGTTTTTT	CAITRDLEEKLFF
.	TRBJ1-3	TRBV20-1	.	TGCAGTGCTAGACCTGCAGACGGTATCTCTGGAAACACCATATATTTT	CSARPADGISGNTIYF
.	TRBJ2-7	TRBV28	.	TGTGCCAGCAGTTTGTGTCGCAGGAATTACGAGCAGTACTTC	CASSLCRRNYEQYF
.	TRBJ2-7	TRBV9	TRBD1	TGTGCCAGCAGCGTAGCCCCGGAGACAGGGGGATACGAGCAGTACTTC	CASSVAPETGGYEQYF
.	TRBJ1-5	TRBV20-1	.	TGCAGTGCTAGGGACACCCGTGGGAAGGTCGGCAATCAGCCCCAGCATTTT	CSARDTRGKVGNQPQHF
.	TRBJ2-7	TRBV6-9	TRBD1	TGTGCCAGCAGTTACCCAGCGGACAGGGCCTACGAGCAGTACTTC	CASSYPADRAYEQYF
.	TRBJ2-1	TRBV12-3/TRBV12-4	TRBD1	TGTGCCAGCAGTTTAGGGGGACAGGGAATAAAGAACAATGAGCAGTTCTTC	CASSLGGQGIKNNEQFF
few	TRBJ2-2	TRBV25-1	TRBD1	TGTGCCAGCAGTCCGCCGACAGGGTGGGCCGGGGAGCTGTTTTTT	CASSPPTGWAGELFF
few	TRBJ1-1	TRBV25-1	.	TGTGCCAGCAGTGAAGTTACGGGGGACTTCATGAACACTGAAGCTTTCTTT	CASSEVTGDFMNTEAFF
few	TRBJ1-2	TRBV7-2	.	TGTGCCAGCAGCTTAAGTCGAGGACTGAGTTATGGCTACACCTTC	CASSLSRGLSYGYTF
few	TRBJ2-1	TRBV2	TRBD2	TGTGCCAGCAGTTGGACTAGCGGGACATACAATGAGCAGTTCTTC	CASSWTSGTYNEQFF
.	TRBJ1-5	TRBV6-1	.	TGTGCCAGCAGGGACGGGGAGGGCAATCAGCCCCAGCATTTT	CASRDGEGNQPQHF
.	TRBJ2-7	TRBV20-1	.	TGCAGTGCTAGAGATCAGAGCGGGTACTACGAGCAGTACTTC	CSARDQSGYYEQYF
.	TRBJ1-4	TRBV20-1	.	TGCAGTGCTAGACTGTATTCTAATGAAAAACTGTTTTTT	CSARLYSNEKLFF
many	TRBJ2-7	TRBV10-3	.	TGTGCCATCAGTGGAGGGGACTGGGGGAGCGAGCAGTACTTC	CAISGGDWGSEQYF
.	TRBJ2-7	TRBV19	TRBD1	TGTGCCAGTAGCCAAACGACAGGGCTTGGGGACGAGCAGTACTTC	CASSQTTGLGDEQYF
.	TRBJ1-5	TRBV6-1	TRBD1	TGTGCCAGCAGGCGGGGGACAGCTAGCAATCAGCCCCAGCATTTT	CASRRGTASNQPQHF
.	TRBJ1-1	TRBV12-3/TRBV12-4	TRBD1	TGTGCCAGCAAAGGACAGGGTGGAACTGAAGCTTTCTTT	CASKGQGGTEAFF
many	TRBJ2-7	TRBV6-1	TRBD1	TGTGCCAGCAGGACAGGGGGCGCGTACGAGCAGTACTTC	CASRTGGAYEQYF
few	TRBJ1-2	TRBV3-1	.	TGTGCCAGCAGCCAAACACGGGGCTATGGCTACACCTTC	CASSQTRGYGYTF
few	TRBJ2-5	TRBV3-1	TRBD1	TGTGCCAGCAGCCAAGGGGACAGCCGTGTTTCCCAGTACTTC	CASSQGDSRVSQYF
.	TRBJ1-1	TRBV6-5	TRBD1	TGTGCCAGCAGTTACCGGGACAGGGGGCTCGGTGAAGCTTTCTTT	CASSYRDRGLGEAFF